The 27 T cell receptor beta chains given below trace back to one sample, sequenced in a study of siplizumab effects on memory and regulatory T cells. This table comes from immunoSEQ multiplex PCR, and its TCRdb copy is limited to in-frame clones, with some not included. The table records 70,000 to 100,000 clones, 93% of them present only once. Sequencing input: CD8+ T cells sorted from blood. The receptors derive from a human donor in good health.

The chain couples TRBV6-5 to TRBJ1-2; D gene unclear. The CDR3 spans 14 residues. The germline V gene encodes CDR1 MNHEY and CDR2 SVGAGI. V was clipped by 0 bases and J by 4 bases, with 9 bases between them. CDR3 sequence reads: CASSYSVSGYGYTF. The CDR3 DNA reads TGTGCCAGCAGTTACTCGGTTTCAGGCTATGGCTACACCTTC.

This sequence joins TRBV4-1 and TRBJ2-1; 7 bases align to TRBD2. CDR3 length: 15 amino acids. CDR1 is MGHRA, CDR2 YSYEKL, per germline. Unmatched junction bases numbered 4, after V lost 5 bases and J lost 0 bases. Written as DNA, the CDR3 is TGCGCCAGCAGCAGCGCGGGGGACTCCTACAATGAGCAGTTCTTC. It codes for CASSSAGDSYNEQFF.

V gene TRBV29-1 combines with J gene TRBJ2-6; D ambiguous. The CDR3 spans 13 residues. CDR1 is SQVTM and CDR2 is ANQGSEA in the germline V gene. Trimming removed 7 bases from V and 1 base from J, with 8 bases in between. CDR3 sequence: CSAPLSGANVLTF. DNA of the CDR3: TGCAGCGCCCCGCTGTCTGGGGCCAACGTCCTGACTTTC.

This chain links TRBV13 with TRBJ1-5, with TRBD1 matching 11 bases. The CDR3 runs to 14 residues. In germline, CDR1 is PRHDT, CDR2 FYEKMQ (reference sequence). The V segment lost 5 bases and the J segment 7 bases; nucleotides outside the gene matches: 4. The CDR3 region is CASSGQGAMQPQHF. The CDR3 coding sequence is TGTGCCAGCAGCGGACAGGGGGCAATGCAGCCCCAGCATTTT.

This clone was observed once. The chain combines TRBV5-5 with TRBJ2-2, with D perhaps being TRBD1 or TRBD2 (5 bases each). The germline CDR1 and CDR2 sequences are SGHKS and YYEKEE (reference sequence). This CDR3 has 17 residues. The V gene lost 4 bases and the J gene lost 0 bases, with 16 bases spanning the gap. The CDR3 nucleotides are TGTGCCAGCAGCCCACGAGGGGCACCCACGAACACCGGGGAGCTGTTTTTT. Protein product: CASSPRGAPTNTGELFF. The whole variable domain, filled in from reference TRBV5-5 and TRBJ2-2, reads DAGVTQSPTHLIKTRGQQVTLRCSPISGHKSVSWYQQVLGQGPQFIFQYYEKEERGRGNFPDRFSARQFPNYSSELNVNALLLGDSALYLCASSPRGAPTNTGELFFGEGSRLTVL.

This chain connects TRBV6-5 to TRBJ2-3; 11 bases agree with TRBD2. Trimming removed 2 bases from V and 0 bases from J; junction bases left unmatched: 1. Germline lookup yields CDR1 MNHEY and CDR2 SVGAGI. This CDR3 comprises 16 residues. CDR3 amino acids: CASSYLAGGSTDTQYF. For the CDR3, the DNA is TGTGCCAGCAGTTACCTAGCGGGGGGTAGCACAGATACGCAGTATTTT.

The gene calls are TRBV15 and TRBJ1-1; no clear D gene. Trimming took 1 base from V and 0 from J, leaving 9 bases between them. In germline, CDR1 is LNHNV, CDR2 YYDKDF (reference sequence). The CDR3 is 15 residues long. The CDR3 coding sequence is TGTGCCACCAGCAGAGTTGCCAGTATGAACACTGAAGCTTTCTTT. Translated: CATSRVASMNTEAFF. The full variable domain, rest sourced from reference TRBV15 and TRBJ1-1, is DAMVIQNPRYQVTQFGKPVTLSCSQTLNHNVMYWYQQKSSQAPKLLFHYYDKDFNNEADTPDNFQSRRPNTSFCFLDIRSPGLGDTAMYLCATSRVASMNTEAFFGQGTRLTVV.

The rearrangement uses TRBV7-9 and TRBJ1-5; D perhaps matches TRBD1 (6 bases). The CDR3 spans 15 residues. V lost 0 bases and J lost 6, with 12 bases in between. The V gene's germline CDR1 is SEHNR and CDR2 FQNEAQ (reference sequence). The chain's CDR3 is CASSLAGTGIQPQHF. The CDR3 DNA sequence: TGTGCCAGCAGCTTAGCAGGAACAGGGATTCAGCCCCAGCATTTT.

The gene calls are TRBV4-1 and TRBJ1-4; D is undetermined. The germline CDR1 and CDR2 sequences are MGHRA and YSYEKL. The length of the CDR3 is 15 residues. The V end lost 5 bases, the J end lost 5 bases, and 15 bases lay between the germline ends. The CDR3 here is CASSESMGSNEKLFF. For the CDR3, the DNA is TGCGCCAGCAGCGAGTCCATGGGGTCGAATGAAAAACTGTTTTTT.

This clone was detected only a few times. The chain recombines TRBV7-9 with TRBJ2-7, with 8 bases identical to TRBD1. CDR3 length: 13 residues. Germline CDR1 reads SEHNR; CDR2 reads FQNEAQ (reference sequence). Losses at the gene ends were 9 bases for V and 0 bases for J; bases not matched to a gene: 4. The CDR3 DNA follows: TGTGCCAGTCAGGGGGCCCTCTCCTACGAGCAGTACTTC. It yields the protein CASQGALSYEQYF.

This clone was counted between two and nine times. V usage is TRBV6-6 and J usage is TRBJ2-7; unclear D gene. This CDR3 contains 12 residues. Germline V gene lookup returns CDR1 MNHNY and CDR2 SVGAGI (reference sequence). Between the trimmed V and J ends, which lost 6 bases and 3 bases, there was a span of 9 bases. CDR3 region: CASRVGSYEQYF. CDR3 DNA sequence: TGTGCCAGCAGAGTAGGCAGCTACGAGCAGTACTTC.

This chain connects TRBV9 to TRBJ2-5; TRBD1 matches at 8 bases. This CDR3 spans 14 amino acids. Germline CDR1 SGDLS, CDR2 YYNGEE. V lost 4 bases to trimming and J lost 5 bases; unmatched junction nucleotides: 7. CDR3 residues: CASSLAGGLETQYF. The CDR3 DNA reads as TGTGCCAGCAGCTTGGCAGGGGGCTTGGAGACCCAGTACTTC.

With regard to this clone: This sample also contains other DNA sequences that code for the same CDR3. The gene calls are TRBV9 and TRBJ2-7; D may be TRBD1 or TRBD2 (5 bases each). The CDR3 is 14 amino acids. V was clipped by 0 bases and J by 2 bases, with 9 bases between them. The V gene's germline CDR1 is SGDLS and CDR2 YYNGEE. CDR3 coding DNA: TGTGCCAGCAGCGTAGGGGACCGCACCTACGAGCAGTACTTC. Its protein is CASSVGDRTYEQYF.

The chain recombines TRBV7-8 with TRBJ2-3, with no clear D. V lost 1 base and J 6 bases, leaving 11 bases between the germline ends. This CDR3 has 14 amino acids. Per germline, CDR1 SGHVS and CDR2 FQNEAQ. The CDR3 DNA sequence: TGTGCCAGCAGCTTAGGTGGTGGGTCCGATACGCAGTATTTT. Translating it yields CASSLGGGSDTQYF.

V is TRBV4-1 and J is TRBJ1-6; TRBD1 matches at 9 bases. From germline, CDR1 is MGHRA and CDR2 YSYEKL. The CDR3 contains 17 residues. The ends lost 0 bases at V and 8 bases at J; junction bases unmatched: 8. The DNA for the CDR3 is TGCGCCAGCAGCCAAGAGGGCCGGGACAGGGACGATTCACCCCTCCACTTT. As protein: CASSQEGRDRDDSPLHF.

This sequence joins TRBV12-5 and TRBJ1-1; 10 nucleotides align to TRBD1. The CDR3 consists of 17 residues. Germline CDR1 is LGHNT and CDR2 is FRNRAP. After removal of 3 bases from V and 3 bases from J, the junction contained 10 bases not matched to a gene. In nucleotides, the CDR3 is TGTGCTAGTGGTTTCGGGACAGGGGTCCTTCTGGACACTGAAGCTTTCTTT. It specifies CASGFGTGVLLDTEAFF. Filled out from reference TRBV12-5 and TRBJ1-1, the complete variable domain reads DARVTQTPRHKVTEMGQEVTMRCQPILGHNTVFWYRQTMMQGLELLAYFRNRAPLDDSGMPKDRFSAEMPDATLATLKIQPSEPRDSAVYFCASGFGTGVLLDTEAFFGQGTRLTVV.

This clone showed up just once. The V gene is TRBV6-6, the J gene TRBJ2-2; TRBD2 matches at 11 bases. In germline, CDR1 is MNHNY, CDR2 SVGAGI (reference sequence). V lost 5 bases, J lost 2 bases, and 4 bases stayed unmatched. CDR3 size: 16 residues. For the CDR3, the DNA is TGTGCCAGCAGTCCTCTAGCGGGAGGCAACACCGGGGAGCTGTTTTTT. Its translation is CASSPLAGGNTGELFF.

The V call is TRBV19, the J call TRBJ2-7, with a weak D call TRBD1 (6 bases). Germline CDR1 is LNHDA and CDR2 is SQIVND (reference sequence). Trimming removed 5 bases from V and 4 bases from J, with 18 bases in between. The CDR3 is made up of 15 amino acids. The CDR3 sequence is CASSVTVDSLYEQYF. The CDR3 bases are TGTGCCAGTAGTGTCACTGTGGACAGCCTTTACGAGCAGTACTTC. Full variable domain (outside the CDR3, taken from reference TRBV19 and TRBJ2-7): DGGITQSPKYLFRKEGQNVTLSCEQNLNHDAMYWYRQDPGQGLRLIYYSQIVNDFQKGDIAEGYSVSREKKESFPLTVTSAQKNPTAFYLCASSVTVDSLYEQYFGPGTRLTVT.

This chain uses TRBV13 with TRBJ1-6, with a possible D match to TRBD1 (6 bases). Looked up from germline, CDR1 is PRHDT and CDR2 is FYEKMQ (reference sequence). The V end lost 4 bases, the J end lost 6 bases, and 10 bases lay between the germline ends. CDR3 length: 14 amino acids. The CDR3 loop reads CASSSTGTNSPLHF. The CDR3 nucleotides read TGTGCCAGCAGCTCAACAGGGACTAATTCACCCCTCCACTTT.

This chain joins TRBV10-3 and TRBJ2-1, with D maybe TRBD2 (6 bases). The V end lost 6 bases, the J end lost 5 bases, and 11 bases lay between the germline ends. Germline V gives CDR1 ENHRY, CDR2 SYGVKD. The CDR3 length is 13 residues. The CDR3 nucleotides read TGTGCCATCAGCCGGACGGGGGACAATGAGCAGTTCTTC. This translates into CAISRTGDNEQFF.

This chain joins TRBV19 and TRBJ1-1, with TRBD1 as a possible D gene (5 bases). CDR1 is LNHDA, CDR2 SQIVND, per germline (reference sequence). V shed 0 bases and J shed 8 bases, with 13 bases lying between them. This CDR3 has 14 amino acids. CDR3 sequence reads: CASSIDLGGGEAFF. CDR3 DNA sequence: TGTGCCAGTAGTATAGATCTTGGGGGTGGGGAAGCTTTCTTT.

CDR3 DNA sequence: TGTGCCAGCTCACCAGCTCAAGACGTCTCCTACGAGCAGTACTTC. Its protein product is CASSPAQDVSYEQYF. The chain is built from TRBV18 and TRBJ2-7, with D unresolved. Germline V gives CDR1 KGHSH, CDR2 LQKENI. This CDR3 region has 15 residues. The V gene lost 2 bases and the J gene lost 0 bases, with 11 bases spanning the gap.

This clone was recorded a few times. The chain links TRBV7-9 to TRBJ2-2, with 9 nucleotides matching TRBD1. Trimming at V came to 0 bases and at J to 6 bases, leaving 5 bases not matched to a gene. The CDR3 is 16 residues long. The germline V gene encodes CDR1 SEHNR and CDR2 FQNEAQ (reference sequence). The CDR3 loop reads CASSLAEGQGSGELFF. The CDR3 nucleotides read TGTGCCAGCAGCTTAGCGGAAGGACAGGGGTCCGGGGAGCTGTTTTTT.

V and J are TRBV9 and TRBJ2-3; 10 bases align to TRBD2. The length of the CDR3 is 15 residues. J was trimmed by 6 bases and V by 6 bases; bases with no gene match: 10. CDR1 is SGDLS and CDR2 is YYNGEE in the germline V gene. The CDR3 protein is CASTPGGLARDTQYF. For the CDR3, the DNA is TGTGCCAGCACCCCCGGGGGACTAGCGAGGGATACGCAGTATTTT.

In this sample, this clone turned up once. J is TRBJ1-1 and V is TRBV7-3; a possible D gene is TRBD1 (6 bases). The germline V gene encodes CDR1 SGHTA and CDR2 FQGTGA. The V end was cut by 1 base, the J end by 7 bases, with 10 bases between. The CDR3 sequence is 13 residues long. The CDR3 nucleotides read TGTGCCAGCAGCTTAATTGGGGGCCTTGAAGCTTTCTTT. Its translation: CASSLIGGLEAFF. The full variable domain, its missing parts supplied by reference TRBV7-3 and TRBJ1-1, is GAGVSQTPSNKVTEKGKYVELRCDPISGHTALYWYRQSLGQGPEFLIYFQGTGAADDSGLPNDRFFAVRPEGSVSTLKIQRTERGDSAVYLCASSLIGGLEAFFGQGTRLTVV.

V is TRBV10-1 and J is TRBJ2-3; D may match TRBD1 or TRBD2 (6 bases each). The CDR3 contains 17 residues. The V gene's germline CDR1 is WNHNN and CDR2 SYGVQD (reference sequence). Trimming pared 0 bases from V and 2 bases from J, leaving 15 bases between. CDR3: CASSESRRDKDTDTQYF. In DNA, the CDR3 is TGCGCCAGCAGTGAGTCTCGGCGGGACAAAGACACAGATACGCAGTATTTT.

The V gene is TRBV5-7, the J gene TRBJ1-1; D call uncertain. TRBV5-7 is classed as an ORF, of uncertain function. This CDR3 region has 14 residues. The V and J ends lost 2 bases and 1 base respectively, with 9 bases between them. CDR3 residues: CASSFADGNTEAFF. The DNA of the CDR3 is TGTGCCAGCAGCTTCGCGGATGGGAACACTGAAGCTTTCTTT.